The rows below give T cell receptor beta chains drawn from one sample of a study of cytomegalovirus exposure and HLA in healthy donors. Assay: immunoSEQ multiplex PCR; the TCRdb copy retains only in-frame clones and omits some. The repertoire holds around 140,000 clones, with about 61% as singletons. Sequenced: PBMCs. The receptors shown here come from a male donor in good health and CMV-seronegative. Both conserved end residues are part of each CDR3. The order of the fields is D gene, V gene, clone size, J gene, CDR3 protein, CDR3 DNA. A D gene is named only where the DNA matches it firmly. Clone size, where shown, is once, few, many, or a class for clones that have expanded.

D gene: TRBD1; V gene: TRBV19; clone size: few; J gene: TRBJ2-7; CDR3 protein: CASSIGTGVSEQYF; CDR3 DNA: TGTGCCAGTAGTATTGGGACAGGGGTCTCCGAGCAGTACTTC
D gene: TRBD1; V gene: TRBV9; clone size: -; J gene: TRBJ2-7; CDR3 protein: CASSVTSYHRGRTYEQYF; CDR3 DNA: TGTGCCAGCAGCGTCACCTCCTACCACAGGGGCCGGACCTACGAGCAGTACTTC
D gene: -; V gene: TRBV9; clone size: -; J gene: TRBJ1-5; CDR3 protein: CARKGVNQPQHF; CDR3 DNA: TGTGCCAGGAAGGGGGTAAATCAGCCCCAGCATTTT
D gene: -; V gene: TRBV29-1; clone size: few; J gene: TRBJ1-2; CDR3 protein: CSVAHLYYGYTF; CDR3 DNA: TGCAGCGTTGCCCATCTATACTATGGCTACACCTTC
D gene: TRBD2; V gene: TRBV5-1; clone size: once; J gene: TRBJ2-7; CDR3 protein: CASSLSGEYGEQYF; CDR3 DNA: TGCGCCAGCAGCTTGAGCGGGGAATACGGGGAGCAGTACTTC
D gene: -; V gene: TRBV5-6; clone size: -; J gene: TRBJ2-7; CDR3 protein: CASSSTSRGGSNRYEQYF; CDR3 DNA: TGTGCCAGCAGCTCAACCTCACGAGGGGGATCTAACAGATACGAGCAGTACTTC
D gene: TRBD1; V gene: TRBV7-9; clone size: -; J gene: TRBJ2-1; CDR3 protein: CASSLQAGTGSYNEQFF; CDR3 DNA: TGTGCCAGCAGCCTCCAGGCCGGGACAGGGTCCTACAATGAGCAGTTCTTC
D gene: TRBD1; V gene: TRBV9; clone size: -; J gene: TRBJ1-4; CDR3 protein: CASSYGQDNEKLFF; CDR3 DNA: TGTGCCAGCAGCTACGGACAGGATAATGAAAAACTGTTTTTT
D gene: -; V gene: TRBV6-1; clone size: -; J gene: TRBJ2-7; CDR3 protein: CATSDPLAYEQYF; CDR3 DNA: TGTGCCACCTCAGACCCACTAGCATACGAGCAGTACTTC
D gene: -; V gene: TRBV7-9; clone size: once; J gene: TRBJ1-1; CDR3 protein: CASSLLLSRQEAFF; CDR3 DNA: TGTGCCAGCAGCTTATTATTAAGCAGGCAAGAAGCTTTCTTT
D gene: -; V gene: TRBV5-4; clone size: few; J gene: TRBJ2-3; CDR3 protein: CASSPSLAENKDTQYF; CDR3 DNA: TGTGCCAGCAGCCCCTCTCTCGCGGAGAATAAGGATACGCAGTATTTT
D gene: TRBD1; V gene: TRBV7-3; clone size: once; J gene: TRBJ1-6; CDR3 protein: CASSFRDSNSPLHF; CDR3 DNA: TGTGCCAGCAGCTTCCGGGACAGTAATTCACCCCTCCACTTT
D gene: -; V gene: TRBV19; clone size: -; J gene: TRBJ2-3; CDR3 protein: CASSFRSSSTDTQYF; CDR3 DNA: TGTGCCAGTAGCTTCAGGTCTTCTAGCACAGATACGCAGTATTTT
D gene: TRBD1; V gene: TRBV18; clone size: -; J gene: TRBJ2-3; CDR3 protein: CASSPPGGPDTQYF; CDR3 DNA: TGTGCCAGCTCACCACCAGGGGGCCCAGATACGCAGTATTTT
D gene: -; V gene: TRBV2; clone size: -; J gene: TRBJ2-1; CDR3 protein: CASTEVGGAADEQFF; CDR3 DNA: TGTGCCAGCACAGAGGTGGGGGGGGCCGCGGACGAGCAGTTCTTC
D gene: TRBD2; V gene: TRBV6-5; clone size: -; J gene: TRBJ2-1; CDR3 protein: CASSYGTSRSYNEQFF; CDR3 DNA: TGTGCCAGCAGTTACGGGACTAGCCGGAGCTACAATGAGCAGTTCTTC
D gene: -; V gene: TRBV7-3; clone size: -; J gene: TRBJ2-7; CDR3 protein: CASSSRDSHYEQYF; CDR3 DNA: TGTGCCAGCAGCTCCCGGGACTCGCACTACGAGCAGTACTTC
D gene: -; V gene: TRBV21-1; clone size: -; J gene: TRBJ1-2; CDR3 protein: CASRLRTGVNGYTF; CDR3 DNA: TGTGCCAGCAGATTACGGACAGGAGTAAATGGCTACACCTTC
D gene: TRBD1; V gene: TRBV7-2; clone size: -; J gene: TRBJ1-3; CDR3 protein: CASSFPDRGSIYF; CDR3 DNA: TGTGCCAGCAGCTTTCCGGACAGGGGCTCCATATATTTT
D gene: TRBD2; V gene: TRBV6-4; clone size: -; J gene: TRBJ2-3; CDR3 protein: CASSERGDYADTQYF; CDR3 DNA: TGTGCCAGCAGTGAGCGGGGGGATTACGCAGATACGCAGTATTTT
D gene: TRBD1; V gene: TRBV30; clone size: -; J gene: TRBJ1-3; CDR3 protein: CAWGTGSGNTIYF; CDR3 DNA: TGTGCCTGGGGGACAGGCTCTGGAAACACCATATATTTT
D gene: TRBD2; V gene: TRBV27; clone size: -; J gene: TRBJ2-5; CDR3 protein: CASRLAGASETQYF; CDR3 DNA: TGTGCCAGCAGACTAGCGGGGGCATCAGAGACCCAGTACTTC
D gene: -; V gene: TRBV28; clone size: -; J gene: TRBJ1-2; CDR3 protein: CASRGQYYGYTF; CDR3 DNA: TGTGCCAGCAGGGGGCAGTACTATGGCTACACCTTC
D gene: -; V gene: TRBV5-6; clone size: few; J gene: TRBJ2-1; CDR3 protein: CASSSDTDTDEQFF; CDR3 DNA: TGTGCCAGCAGCTCTGACACGGATACGGATGAGCAGTTCTTC
D gene: -; V gene: TRBV19; clone size: once; J gene: TRBJ1-4; CDR3 protein: CASSPQGTNEKLFF; CDR3 DNA: TGTGCCAGTAGTCCTCAGGGGACTAATGAAAAACTGTTTTTT
D gene: -; V gene: TRBV19; clone size: -; J gene: TRBJ1-5; CDR3 protein: CASSIDQYRRSNQPQHF; CDR3 DNA: TGTGCCAGTAGTATAGATCAGTACAGGCGAAGCAATCAGCCCCAGCATTTT
D gene: TRBD1; V gene: TRBV27; clone size: -; J gene: TRBJ2-3; CDR3 protein: CASSLLGQDPDTQYF; CDR3 DNA: TGTGCCAGCAGTTTATTGGGACAGGACCCAGATACGCAGTATTTT
D gene: -; V gene: TRBV6-5; clone size: -; J gene: TRBJ2-1; CDR3 protein: CASKGDAGIDEQFF; CDR3 DNA: TGTGCCAGCAAGGGGGACGCAGGTATCGATGAGCAGTTCTTC
D gene: -; V gene: TRBV27; clone size: -; J gene: TRBJ2-1; CDR3 protein: CASSQGTEQFF; CDR3 DNA: TGTGCCAGCAGCCAGGGGACGGAGCAGTTCTTC
D gene: -; V gene: TRBV27; clone size: -; J gene: TRBJ1-4; CDR3 protein: CASRQAGYEKLFF; CDR3 DNA: TGTGCCAGCAGACAGGCGGGGTATGAAAAACTGTTTTTT
D gene: -; V gene: TRBV7-9; clone size: -; J gene: TRBJ1-2; CDR3 protein: CSSSKSQGPNYGYTF; CDR3 DNA: TGTTCCAGCAGCAAGTCCCAGGGGCCCAACTATGGCTACACCTTC
D gene: TRBD1; V gene: TRBV7-3; clone size: few; J gene: TRBJ2-1; CDR3 protein: CASSLTRDSHNEQFF; CDR3 DNA: TGTGCCAGCAGCTTAACTCGGGACAGCCACAATGAGCAGTTCTTC
D gene: TRBD1; V gene: TRBV7-8; clone size: -; J gene: TRBJ2-1; CDR3 protein: CASSLATGVNEQFF; CDR3 DNA: TGTGCCAGCAGCTTAGCTACAGGGGTAAATGAGCAGTTCTTC
D gene: TRBD2; V gene: TRBV6-5; clone size: once; J gene: TRBJ2-7; CDR3 protein: CASSLAGDDYEQYF; CDR3 DNA: TGTGCCAGCAGCTTAGCGGGGGACGACTACGAGCAGTACTTC
D gene: -; V gene: TRBV27; clone size: -; J gene: TRBJ1-6; CDR3 protein: CASSLSSYNSPLHF; CDR3 DNA: TGTGCCAGCAGTTTGAGCTCCTATAATTCACCCCTCCACTTT
D gene: TRBD1; V gene: TRBV9; clone size: -; J gene: TRBJ1-2; CDR3 protein: CASSARDRGRHGYTF; CDR3 DNA: TGTGCCAGCAGCGCAAGGGACAGGGGGCGACATGGCTACACCTTC
D gene: -; V gene: TRBV5-1; clone size: few; J gene: TRBJ1-6; CDR3 protein: CASSSQTVSDSPLHF; CDR3 DNA: TGCGCCAGCAGCTCCCAGACAGTATCAGATTCACCCCTCCACTTT
D gene: -; V gene: TRBV5-8; clone size: -; J gene: TRBJ1-4; CDR3 protein: CASSPGGSGSPSNEKLFF; CDR3 DNA: TGTGCCAGCAGCCCCGGAGGGTCAGGGAGCCCCTCTAATGAAAAACTGTTTTTT
D gene: -; V gene: TRBV14; clone size: -; J gene: TRBJ2-1; CDR3 protein: CASSQVRRSGEQFF; CDR3 DNA: TGTGCCAGCAGCCAAGTTAGGAGGTCGGGTGAGCAGTTCTTC
D gene: -; V gene: TRBV19; clone size: -; J gene: TRBJ1-5; CDR3 protein: CASSGSLNQPQHF; CDR3 DNA: TGTGCCAGTAGTGGCTCCCTCAATCAGCCCCAGCATTTT